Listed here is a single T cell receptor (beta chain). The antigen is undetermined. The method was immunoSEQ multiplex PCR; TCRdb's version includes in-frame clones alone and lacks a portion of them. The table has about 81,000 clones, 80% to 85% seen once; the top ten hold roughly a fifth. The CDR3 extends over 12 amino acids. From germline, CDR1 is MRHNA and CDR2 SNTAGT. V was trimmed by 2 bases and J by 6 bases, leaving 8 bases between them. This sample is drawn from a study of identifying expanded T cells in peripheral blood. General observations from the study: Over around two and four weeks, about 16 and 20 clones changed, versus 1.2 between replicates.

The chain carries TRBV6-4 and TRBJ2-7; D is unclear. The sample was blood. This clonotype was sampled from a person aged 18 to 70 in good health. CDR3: CASSDGVGEQYF. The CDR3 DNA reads TGTGCCAGCAGTGACGGGGTAGGCGAGCAGTACTTC.